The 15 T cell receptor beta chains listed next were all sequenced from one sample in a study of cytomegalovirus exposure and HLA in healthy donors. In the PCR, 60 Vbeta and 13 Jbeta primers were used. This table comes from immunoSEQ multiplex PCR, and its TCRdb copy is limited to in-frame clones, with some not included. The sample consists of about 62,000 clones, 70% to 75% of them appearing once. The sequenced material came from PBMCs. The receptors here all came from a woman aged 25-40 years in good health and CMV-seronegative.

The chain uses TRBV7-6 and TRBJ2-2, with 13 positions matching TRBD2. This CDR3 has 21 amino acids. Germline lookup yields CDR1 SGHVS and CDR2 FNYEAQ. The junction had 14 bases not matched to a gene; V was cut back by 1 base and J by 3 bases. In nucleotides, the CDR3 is TGTGCCAGCAGCTTAGGGATGATTGGACTAGCGGGAGACGAGGACACCGGGGAGCTGTTTTTT. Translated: CASSLGMIGLAGDEDTGELFF.

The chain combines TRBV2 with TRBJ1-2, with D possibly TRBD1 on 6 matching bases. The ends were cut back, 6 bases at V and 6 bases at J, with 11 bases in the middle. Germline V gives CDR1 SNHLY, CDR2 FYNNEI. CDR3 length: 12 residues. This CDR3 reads CASSLHRDGYTF. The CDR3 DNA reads TGTGCCAGCAGCCTCCACAGGGATGGCTACACCTTC.

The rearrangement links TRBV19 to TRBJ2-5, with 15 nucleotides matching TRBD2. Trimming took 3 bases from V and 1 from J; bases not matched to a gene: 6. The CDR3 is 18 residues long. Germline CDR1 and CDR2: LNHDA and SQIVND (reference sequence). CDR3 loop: CASSMTGTSGRPQETQYF. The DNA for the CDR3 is TGTGCCAGTAGTATGACTGGGACTAGCGGGAGGCCCCAAGAGACCCAGTACTTC.

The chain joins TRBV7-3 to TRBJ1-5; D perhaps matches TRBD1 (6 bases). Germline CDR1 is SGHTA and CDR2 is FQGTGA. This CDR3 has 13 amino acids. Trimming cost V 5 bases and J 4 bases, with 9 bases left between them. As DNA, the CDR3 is TGTGCCAGCAGCCGACAGGCTAATCAGCCCCAGCATTTT. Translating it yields CASSRQANQPQHF.

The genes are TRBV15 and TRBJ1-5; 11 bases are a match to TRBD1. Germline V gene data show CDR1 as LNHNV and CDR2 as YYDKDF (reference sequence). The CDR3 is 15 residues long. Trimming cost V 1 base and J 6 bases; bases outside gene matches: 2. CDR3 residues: CATSRGDRGIQPQHF. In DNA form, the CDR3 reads TGTGCCACCAGCAGAGGGGACAGGGGGATTCAGCCCCAGCATTTT.

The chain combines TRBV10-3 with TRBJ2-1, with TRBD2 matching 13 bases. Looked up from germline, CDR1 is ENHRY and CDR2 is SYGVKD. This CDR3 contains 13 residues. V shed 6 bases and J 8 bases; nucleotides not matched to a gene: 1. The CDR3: CAISGLAGDEQFF. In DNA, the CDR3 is TGTGCCATCAGCGGACTAGCGGGAGATGAGCAGTTCTTC.

The CDR3 is CASSSLLTSGRQTQYF. The DNA of the CDR3 is TGTGCCAGCAGTTCCCTCCTAACTAGCGGGAGACAGACCCAGTACTTC. The V call is TRBV27, the J call TRBJ2-5; 11 nucleotides agree with TRBD2. This CDR3 is 16 amino acids long. Germline assignment: CDR1 MNHEY and CDR2 SMNVEV (reference sequence). After removal of 4 bases from V and 6 bases from J, the junction contained 10 bases not matched to a gene.

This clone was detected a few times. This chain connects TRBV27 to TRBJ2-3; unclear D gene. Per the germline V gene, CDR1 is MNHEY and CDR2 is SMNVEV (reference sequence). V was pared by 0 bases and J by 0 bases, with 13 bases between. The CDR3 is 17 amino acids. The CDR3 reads CASSLSNYPTSTDTQYF. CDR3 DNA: TGTGCCAGCAGTTTATCGAATTACCCCACAAGCACAGATACGCAGTATTTT.

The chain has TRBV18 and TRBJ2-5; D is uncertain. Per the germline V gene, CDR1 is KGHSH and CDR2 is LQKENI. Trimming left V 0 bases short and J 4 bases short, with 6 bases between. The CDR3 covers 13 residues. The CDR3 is CASSPPAGETQYF. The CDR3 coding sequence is TGTGCCAGCTCACCACCAGCTGGAGAGACCCAGTACTTC. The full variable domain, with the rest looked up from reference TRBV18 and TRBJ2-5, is NAGVMQNPRHLVRRRGQEARLRCSPMKGHSHVYWYRQLPEEGLKFMVYLQKENIIDESGMPKERFSAEFPKEGPSILRIQQVVRGDSAAYFCASSPPAGETQYFGPGTRLLVL.

CDR3 DNA sequence: TGCGCCAGCAGCTTCCTAGCGGGAGGACAACGAGGGCTACCCGTC. Amino acids: CASSFLAGGQRGLPV. The rearrangement uses TRBV5-1 and TRBJ2-7; 11 nucleotides align to TRBD2. CDR1 and CDR2 from the germline V gene are SGHRS and YFSETQ. This CDR3 region has 15 residues.

The CDR3 sequence is CAAGVNNQPQHF. CDR3 nucleotides: TGTGCCGCCGGGGTGAACAATCAGCCCCAGCATTTT. V is TRBV27 and J is TRBJ1-5; D uncertain. CDR1 is MNHEY and CDR2 is SMNVEV in the germline V gene (reference sequence). V gave up 11 bases and J gave up 3 bases, with 11 bases separating them. This CDR3 spans 12 amino acids.

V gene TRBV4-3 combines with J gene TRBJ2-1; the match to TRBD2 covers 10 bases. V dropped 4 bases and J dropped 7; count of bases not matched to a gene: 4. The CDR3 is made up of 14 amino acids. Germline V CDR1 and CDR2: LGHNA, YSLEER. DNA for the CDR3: TGCGCCAGCAGCCTAACTAGCGGGATTAATGAGCAGTTCTTC. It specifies CASSLTSGINEQFF.

CDR3: CASSFRDRTNYGYTF. The CDR3 bases are TGTGCCAGCAGTTTTCGGGACAGAACTAACTATGGCTACACCTTC. J is TRBJ1-2 and V is TRBV28; 7 bases line up with TRBD1. The germline V gene encodes CDR1 MDHEN and CDR2 SYDVKM. The CDR3 totals 15 residues. The trim removed 3 bases at V and 0 bases at J, leaving 4 bases unmatched.

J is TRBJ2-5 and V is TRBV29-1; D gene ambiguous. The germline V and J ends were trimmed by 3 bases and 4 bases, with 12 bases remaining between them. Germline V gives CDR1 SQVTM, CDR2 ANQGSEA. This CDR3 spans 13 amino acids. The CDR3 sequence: CSVEVVVGETQYF. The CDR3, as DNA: TGCAGCGTTGAGGTGGTAGTTGGAGAGACCCAGTACTTC.

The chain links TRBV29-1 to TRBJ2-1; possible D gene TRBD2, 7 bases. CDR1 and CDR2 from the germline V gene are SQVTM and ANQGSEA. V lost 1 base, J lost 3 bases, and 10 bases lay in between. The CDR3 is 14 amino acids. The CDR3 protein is CSVEVGGGYNEQFF. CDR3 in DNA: TGCAGCGTTGAAGTGGGAGGGGGCTACAATGAGCAGTTCTTC.